This TCR beta chain was found in a study of shared clonotypes between healthy human individuals. Measured with immunoSEQ multiplex PCR; TCRdb has only the in-frame clones, and not every one. The top ten hold approximately 0.13% of the sample, which has around 2.1 million clones, under 97% seen once. V lost 7 bases and J lost 0; bases outside the gene matches: 4. The CDR3 length is 15 residues. Per the germline V gene, CDR1 is LNHDA and CDR2 is SQIVND (reference sequence). What was sequenced was naive CD4+ T cells sorted from blood. Subset described: CD45RA+ positively selected. This chain links TRBV19 with TRBJ1-5; 9 positions match TRBD1. The receptor's source is a man aged 18 to 29 in good health. The CDR3: CASKDRGRSNQPQHF. The CDR3 DNA reads as TGTGCCAGTAAGGACAGGGGCCGTAGCAATCAGCCCCAGCATTTT.